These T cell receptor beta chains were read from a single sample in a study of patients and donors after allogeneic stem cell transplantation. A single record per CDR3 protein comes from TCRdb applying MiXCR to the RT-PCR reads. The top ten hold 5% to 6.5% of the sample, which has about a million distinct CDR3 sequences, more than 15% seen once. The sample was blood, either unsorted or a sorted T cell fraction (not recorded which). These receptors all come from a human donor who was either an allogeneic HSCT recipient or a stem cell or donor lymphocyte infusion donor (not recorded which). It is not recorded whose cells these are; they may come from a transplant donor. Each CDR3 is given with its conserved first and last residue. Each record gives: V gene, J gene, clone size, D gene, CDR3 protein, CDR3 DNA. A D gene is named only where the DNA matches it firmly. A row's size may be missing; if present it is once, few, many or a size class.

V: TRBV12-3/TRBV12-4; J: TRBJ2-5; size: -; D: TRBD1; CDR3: CASSLYGTGVKTQYF; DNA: TGTGCCAGCAGTTTATATGGGACAGGGGTGAAGACCCAGTACTTC
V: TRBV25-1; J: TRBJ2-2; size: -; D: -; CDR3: CASSESSRGPLTGELFF; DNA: TGTGCCAGCAGTGAATCCTCACGGGGGCCTCTCACCGGGGAGCTGTTTTTT
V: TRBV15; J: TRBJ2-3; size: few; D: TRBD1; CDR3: CATSRDRSSDTQYF; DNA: TGTGCCACCAGTAGGGACAGGAGTTCAGATACGCAGTATTTT
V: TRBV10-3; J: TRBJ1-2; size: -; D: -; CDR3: CAISELGTVGYGYTF; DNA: TGTGCCATCAGTGAGTTAGGCACAGTTGGCTATGGCTACACCTTC
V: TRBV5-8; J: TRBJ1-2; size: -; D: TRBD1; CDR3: CASSSPTGGQSYGYTF; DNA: TGTGCCAGCAGCTCCCCCACAGGGGGCCAGAGCTATGGCTACACCTTC
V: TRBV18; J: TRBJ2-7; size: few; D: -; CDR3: CASSPWMTQGARYEQYF; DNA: TGTGCCAGCTCACCGTGGATGACGCAAGGAGCGAGGTACGAGCAGTACTTC
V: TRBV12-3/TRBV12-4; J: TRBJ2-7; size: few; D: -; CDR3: CASSLEKVGEQYF; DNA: TGTGCCAGCAGTTTAGAGAAAGTGGGCGAGCAGTACTTC
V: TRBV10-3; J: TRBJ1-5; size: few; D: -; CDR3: CAISDSGKNQPQHF; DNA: TGTGCCATCAGTGACTCCGGGAAGAATCAGCCCCAGCATTTT
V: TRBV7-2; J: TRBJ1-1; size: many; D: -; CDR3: CASSPPGRGNTEAFF; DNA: TGTGCCAGCAGCCCCCCCGGGAGGGGGAACACTGAAGCTTTCTTT
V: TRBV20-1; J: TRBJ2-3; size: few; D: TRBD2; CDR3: CSATPAGDSTDTQYF; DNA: TGCAGTGCTACGCCGGCGGGAGACTCCACAGATACGCAGTATTTT
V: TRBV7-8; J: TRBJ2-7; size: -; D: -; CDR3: CASSLDLDSSYEQYF; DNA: TGTGCCAGCAGCTTAGATCTGGACAGTTCCTACGAGCAGTACTTC
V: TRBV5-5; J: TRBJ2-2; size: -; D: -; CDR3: CASSSRYRAPRGGELFF; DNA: TGTGCCAGCAGCTCCCGGTACAGGGCGCCCCGAGGCGGGGAGCTGTTTTTT
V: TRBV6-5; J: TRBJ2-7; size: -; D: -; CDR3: CASSFRHEQYF; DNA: TGTGCCAGCAGTTTTCGACACGAGCAGTACTTC
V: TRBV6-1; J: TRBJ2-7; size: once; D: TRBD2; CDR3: CASSRGLAGAPSYEQYF; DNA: TGTGCCAGCAGTAGGGGACTAGCGGGAGCCCCCTCCTACGAGCAGTACTTC
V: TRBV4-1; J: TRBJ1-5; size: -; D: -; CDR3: CASSQEGGGGQPQHF; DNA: TGCGCCAGCAGCCAAGAGGGGGGAGGCGGGCAGCCCCAGCATTTT
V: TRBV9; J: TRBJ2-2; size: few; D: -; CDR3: CASSVGAATGELFF; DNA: TGTGCCAGCAGCGTGGGGGCGGCCACCGGGGAGCTGTTTTTT
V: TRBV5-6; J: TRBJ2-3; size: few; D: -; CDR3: CASSFRRRDTQYF; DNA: TGTGCCAGCAGCTTCAGACGCAGGGATACGCAGTATTTT
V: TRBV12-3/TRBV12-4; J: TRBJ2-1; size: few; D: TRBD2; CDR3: CASSPPLAESSYNEQFF; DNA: TGTGCCAGCAGTCCCCCCCTAGCGGAAAGCTCCTACAATGAGCAGTTCTTC
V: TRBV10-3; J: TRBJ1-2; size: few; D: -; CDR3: CAISEGKTNYGYTF; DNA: TGTGCCATCAGTGAGGGGAAAACTAACTATGGCTACACCTTC
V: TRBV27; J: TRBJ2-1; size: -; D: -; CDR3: CASSFLPSGDEQFF; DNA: TGTGCCAGCAGTTTTCTTCCCTCAGGGGATGAGCAGTTCTTC
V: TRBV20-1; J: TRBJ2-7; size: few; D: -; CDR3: CSARPNRYSYEQYF; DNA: TGCAGTGCTAGACCAAACAGGTACTCCTACGAGCAGTACTTC
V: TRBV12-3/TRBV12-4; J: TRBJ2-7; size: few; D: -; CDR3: CASSPRPGTEGYEQYF; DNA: TGTGCCAGCAGTCCCCGTCCCGGGACGGAGGGTTACGAGCAGTACTTC
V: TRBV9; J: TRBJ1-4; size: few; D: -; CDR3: CASSVGDEKLFF; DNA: TGTGCCAGCAGCGTTGGTGATGAAAAACTGTTTTTT
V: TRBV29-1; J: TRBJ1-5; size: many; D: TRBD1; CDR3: CSTGQGVNQPQHF; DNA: TGCAGCACCGGACAGGGGGTCAATCAGCCCCAGCATTTT
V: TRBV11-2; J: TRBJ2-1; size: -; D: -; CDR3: CASSLRARAQFF; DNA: TGTGCCAGCAGCTTACGAGCCAGGGCGCAGTTCTTC
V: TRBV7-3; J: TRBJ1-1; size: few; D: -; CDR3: CASSLYADTEAFF; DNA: TGTGCCAGCAGCTTATATGCGGACACTGAAGCTTTCTTT
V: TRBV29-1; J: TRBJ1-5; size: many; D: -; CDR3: CSVGTDSNQPQHF; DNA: TGCAGCGTTGGGACAGATAGCAATCAGCCCCAGCATTTT
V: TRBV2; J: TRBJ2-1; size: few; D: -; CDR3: CASRSNSGSYNEQFF; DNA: TGTGCCAGCAGATCCAATAGCGGAAGTTACAATGAGCAGTTCTTC
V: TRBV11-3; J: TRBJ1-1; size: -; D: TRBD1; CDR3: CASSQQGMGTEAFF; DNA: TGTGCCAGCAGCCAACAGGGGATGGGGACTGAAGCTTTCTTT
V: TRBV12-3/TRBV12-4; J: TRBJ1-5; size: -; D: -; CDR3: CASSAQTNQPQHF; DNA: TGTGCCAGCAGCGCTCAAACAAATCAGCCCCAGCATTTT
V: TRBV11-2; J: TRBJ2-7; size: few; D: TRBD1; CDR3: CASSSLKPGQGTYEQYF; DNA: TGTGCCAGCAGCTCGCTGAAACCGGGACAGGGTACCTACGAGCAGTACTTC
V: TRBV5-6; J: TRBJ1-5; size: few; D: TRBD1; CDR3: CASSLSKGAKSNQPQHF; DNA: TGTGCCAGCAGCTTGAGCAAGGGGGCAAAAAGCAATCAGCCCCAGCATTTT
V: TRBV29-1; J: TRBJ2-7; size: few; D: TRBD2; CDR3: CSVAGGLAAYEQYF; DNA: TGCAGCGTTGCAGGGGGACTAGCGGCCTACGAGCAGTACTTC
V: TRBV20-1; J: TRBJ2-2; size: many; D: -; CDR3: CSAMPHTGELFF; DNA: TGCAGTGCTATGCCACACACCGGGGAGCTGTTTTTT
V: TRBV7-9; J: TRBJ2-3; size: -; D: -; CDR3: CASSPWGPERGTDTQYF; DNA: TGTGCCAGCAGCCCATGGGGGCCGGAGAGGGGCACAGATACGCAGTATTTT
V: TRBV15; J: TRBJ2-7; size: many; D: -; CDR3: CATSRGYEQYF; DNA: TGTGCCACCAGCCGCGGCTACGAGCAGTACTTC
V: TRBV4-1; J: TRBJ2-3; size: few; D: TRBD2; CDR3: CASSQGGLAGFGGTDTQYF; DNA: TGCGCCAGCAGCCAAGGGGGACTAGCGGGATTTGGAGGCACAGATACGCAGTATTTT
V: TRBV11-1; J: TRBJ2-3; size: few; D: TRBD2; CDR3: CASSLPRTSGDTDTQYF; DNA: TGTGCCAGCAGCTTACCAAGGACTAGCGGGGACACAGATACGCAGTATTTT
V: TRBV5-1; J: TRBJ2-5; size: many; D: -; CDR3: CASSWDGLQETQYF; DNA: TGCGCCAGCAGCTGGGACGGACTCCAAGAGACCCAGTACTTC
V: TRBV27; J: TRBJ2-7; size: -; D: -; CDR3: CASSLSVGRSYEQYF; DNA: TGTGCCAGCAGTTTATCGGTGGGAAGGTCCTACGAGCAGTACTTC
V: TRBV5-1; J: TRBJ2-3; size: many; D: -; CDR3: CASSPPLGTDTQYF; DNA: TGCGCCAGCAGCCCCCCGCTGGGCACAGATACGCAGTATTTT
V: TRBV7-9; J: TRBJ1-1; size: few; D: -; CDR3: CASSYPGHDRNTEAFF; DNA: TGTGCCAGCAGCTACCCTGGGCACGACAGAAACACTGAAGCTTTCTTT
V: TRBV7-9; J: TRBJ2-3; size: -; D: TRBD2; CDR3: CAIDPGLAGEVIDTQYF; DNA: TGTGCCATCGATCCGGGACTAGCGGGAGAAGTCATAGATACGCAGTATTTT
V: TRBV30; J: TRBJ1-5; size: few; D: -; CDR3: CAWDRAAGQPQHF; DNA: TGTGCCTGGGATCGGGCGGCGGGTCAGCCCCAGCATTTT
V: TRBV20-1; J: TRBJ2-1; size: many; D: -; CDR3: CSAMGWSLGSYNEQFF; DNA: TGCAGTGCTATGGGCTGGTCCCTCGGGTCCTACAATGAGCAGTTCTTC
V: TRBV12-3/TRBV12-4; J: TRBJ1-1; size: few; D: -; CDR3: CATLGGYTEAFF; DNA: TGTGCCACCCTCGGGGGGTACACTGAAGCTTTCTTT
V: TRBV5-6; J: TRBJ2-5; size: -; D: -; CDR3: CASSLATGFQETQYF; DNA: TGTGCCAGCAGCTTGGCCACGGGGTTCCAAGAGACCCAGTACTTC
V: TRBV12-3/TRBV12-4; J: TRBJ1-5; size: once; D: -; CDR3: CASSLQGQQPQHF; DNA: TGTGCCAGCAGTTTACAGGGGCAGCAGCCCCAGCATTTT
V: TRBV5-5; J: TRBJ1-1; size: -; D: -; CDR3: CASSLAPGAPTIEAFF; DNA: TGTGCCAGCAGCTTGGCCCCGGGGGCGCCGACCATTGAAGCTTTCTTT
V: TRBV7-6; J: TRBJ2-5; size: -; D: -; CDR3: CASSTQPSSMTAAYF; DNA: TGTGCCAGCAGCACACAACCCTCGTCCATGACTGCGGCCTACTTC
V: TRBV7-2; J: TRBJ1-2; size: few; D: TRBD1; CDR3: CASSLTPEGAGGGYTF; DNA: TGTGCCAGCAGCTTAACCCCCGAAGGGGCAGGGGGGGGCTACACCTTC
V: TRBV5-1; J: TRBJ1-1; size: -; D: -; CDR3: CASLGSGTEAFF; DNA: TGCGCCAGTCTTGGGTCAGGCACTGAAGCTTTCTTT
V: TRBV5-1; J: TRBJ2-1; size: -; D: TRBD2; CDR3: CASSSSGHYNEQFF; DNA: TGCGCCAGCAGCTCTAGCGGGCACTACAATGAGCAGTTCTTC